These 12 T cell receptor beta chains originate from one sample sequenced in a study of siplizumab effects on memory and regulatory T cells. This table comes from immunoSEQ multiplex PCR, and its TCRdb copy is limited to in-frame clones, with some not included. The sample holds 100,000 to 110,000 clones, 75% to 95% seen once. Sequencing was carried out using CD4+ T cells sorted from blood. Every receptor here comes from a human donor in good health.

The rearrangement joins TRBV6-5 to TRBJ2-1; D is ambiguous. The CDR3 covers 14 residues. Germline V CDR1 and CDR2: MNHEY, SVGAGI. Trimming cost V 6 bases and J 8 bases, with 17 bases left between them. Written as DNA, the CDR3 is TGTGCCAGCAGATTGGTAGGGAAGTTGGATGAGCAGTTCTTC. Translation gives CASRLVGKLDEQFF.

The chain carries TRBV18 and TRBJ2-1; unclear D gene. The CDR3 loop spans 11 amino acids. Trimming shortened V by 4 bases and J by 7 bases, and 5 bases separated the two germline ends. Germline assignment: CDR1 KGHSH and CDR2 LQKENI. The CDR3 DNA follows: TGTGCCAGCTCACTTGAGAATGAGCAGTTCTTC. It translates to CASSLENEQFF.

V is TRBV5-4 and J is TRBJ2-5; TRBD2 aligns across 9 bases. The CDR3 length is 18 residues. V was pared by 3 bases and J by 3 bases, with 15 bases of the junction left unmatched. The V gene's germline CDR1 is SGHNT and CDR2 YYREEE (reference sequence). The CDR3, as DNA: TGTGCCAGCAGCTCCTGGGCACAAACACTAGCGGGTAAAGAGACCCAGTACTTC. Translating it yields CASSSWAQTLAGKETQYF.

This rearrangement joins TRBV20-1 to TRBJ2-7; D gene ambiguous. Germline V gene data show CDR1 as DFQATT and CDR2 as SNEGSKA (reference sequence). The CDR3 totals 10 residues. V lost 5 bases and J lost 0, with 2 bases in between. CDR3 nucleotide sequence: TGCAGTGCTGGCTCCTACGAGCAGTACTTC. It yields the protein CSAGSYEQYF.

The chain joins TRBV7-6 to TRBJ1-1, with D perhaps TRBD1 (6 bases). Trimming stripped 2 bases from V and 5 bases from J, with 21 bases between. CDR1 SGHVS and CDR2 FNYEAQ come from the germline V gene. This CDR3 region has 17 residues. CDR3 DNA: TGTGCCAGCAGCTTATTCCCTCAGGGGAAAAAGGGGACTGAAGCTTTCTTT. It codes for CASSLFPQGKKGTEAFF.

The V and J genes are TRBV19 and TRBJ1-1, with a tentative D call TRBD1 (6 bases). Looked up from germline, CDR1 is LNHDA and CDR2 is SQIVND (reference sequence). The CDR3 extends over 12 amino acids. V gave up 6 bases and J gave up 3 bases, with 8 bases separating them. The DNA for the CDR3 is TGTGCCAGTAGGGGGACATACACTGAAGCTTTCTTT. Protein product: CASRGTYTEAFF.

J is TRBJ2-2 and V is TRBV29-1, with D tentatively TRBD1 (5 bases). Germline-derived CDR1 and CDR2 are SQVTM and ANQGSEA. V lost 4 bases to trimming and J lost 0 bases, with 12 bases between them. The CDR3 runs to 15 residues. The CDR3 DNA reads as TGCAGCGTTGCGTGGGCAGGGACGAACACCGGGGAGCTGTTTTTT. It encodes CSVAWAGTNTGELFF.

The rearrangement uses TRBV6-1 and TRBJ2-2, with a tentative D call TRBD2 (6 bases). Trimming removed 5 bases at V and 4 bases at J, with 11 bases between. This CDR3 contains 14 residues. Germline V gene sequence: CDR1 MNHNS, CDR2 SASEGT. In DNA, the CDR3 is TGTGCCAGCAGTAGGTTCGGGGGCACCGGGGAGCTGTTTTTT. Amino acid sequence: CASSRFGGTGELFF.

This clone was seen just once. The CDR3 DNA sequence: TGTGTCAGAAGCTACAGGACCCTCTCCGAGCAGTTCTTC. Residues: CVRSYRTLSEQFF. The chain employs TRBV7-5 and TRBJ2-1; no DNA check was done on the table's D call, TRBD1. TRBV7-5 is flagged as a pseudogene. CDR3 length equals 13 residues.

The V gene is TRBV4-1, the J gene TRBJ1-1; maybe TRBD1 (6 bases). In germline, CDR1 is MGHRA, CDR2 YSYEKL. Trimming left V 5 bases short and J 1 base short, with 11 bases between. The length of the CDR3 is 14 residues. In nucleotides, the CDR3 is TGCGCCAGCAGCTACAGGGCAGAGAACACTGAAGCTTTCTTT. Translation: CASSYRAENTEAFF.

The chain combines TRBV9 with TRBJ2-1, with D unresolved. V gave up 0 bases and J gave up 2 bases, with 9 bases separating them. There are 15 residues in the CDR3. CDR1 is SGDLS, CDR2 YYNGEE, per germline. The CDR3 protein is CASSVGVSPYNEQFF. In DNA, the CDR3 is TGTGCCAGCAGCGTAGGTGTGTCCCCCTACAATGAGCAGTTCTTC.

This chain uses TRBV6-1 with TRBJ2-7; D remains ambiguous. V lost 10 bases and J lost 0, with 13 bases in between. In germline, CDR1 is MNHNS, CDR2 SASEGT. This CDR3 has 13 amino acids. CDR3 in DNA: TGTGCCACCCTTACGGGCTTCTCCTACGAGCAGTACTTC. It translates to CATLTGFSYEQYF.